This T cell receptor beta chain was observed in a study of blood T cell repertoires in COVID-19. Study as a whole: COVID-19 samples from acute and convalescent phases originated in the United States, Italy and Spain. The cDNA or gDNA used as material had been derived from T cells, B-cell-depleted T cells, or PBMCs.

The authors' processing: Estimation of nucleated cell counts relied on the amplification of reference gene primers. The repertoire was sequenced with immunoSEQ multiplex PCR; TCRdb's copy has only in-frame clones and lacks some. V, J and clone size are taken as reported in that table, and D and trimming were inferred from the DNA itself. The sample lists 120,000 to 150,000 clones, roughly 89% occurring once. The germline V gene has CDR1 SGHDT and CDR2 YYEEEE. The J segment lost 5 bases and the V segment lost 4 bases, leaving 14 bases of the junction unmatched. The CDR3 has 16 residues. This clonotype was obtained from a woman between 50 and 59 years old with acute or convalescent COVID-19. The gene calls are TRBV5-6 and TRBJ2-7; 8 nucleotides match TRBD2. The sample comprised peripheral blood. CDR3 sequence (DNA): TGTGCCAGCAGCCCTACTTTGGGCGGGGGGTACGACGAGCAGTACTTC. It specifies CASSPTLGGGYDEQYF.